Shown below are 4 T cell receptor beta chains from a single sample sequenced in a study. TCRdb redid the calling of the RT-PCR reads with MiXCR, one entry per CDR3 protein. The sample shows almost 700,000 distinct CDR3 sequences, about 14% of them seen only once. Sequencing used memory CD4+ T cells from blood. All receptors derive from a female donor in good health, serving as a healthy control.

V gene TRBV12-5 combines with J gene TRBJ2-2, with unresolved D. V shed 3 bases and J shed 0 bases, with 8 bases lying between them. Germline CDR1 is LGHNT and CDR2 is FRNRAP. This CDR3 region has 15 residues. The CDR3: CASGFGASNTGELFF. The CDR3 nucleotides are TGTGCTAGTGGTTTCGGAGCGTCGAACACCGGGGAGCTGTTTTTT.

This clonotype has ten or more counts. The rearrangement links TRBV11-2 to TRBJ1-1; D gene uncertain. Germline loops: CDR1 SGHAT, CDR2 FQNNGV. This CDR3 is 13 amino acids long. V lost 3 bases, J lost 0 bases, and 5 bases lay in between. The chain's CDR3 is CASSLSLNTEAFF. CDR3 in DNA: TGTGCCAGCAGCTTGTCCCTGAACACTGAAGCTTTCTTT.

This clonotype was detected many times. V gene TRBV20-1 combines with J gene TRBJ1-1; possible D gene TRBD1, 6 bases. V gave up 2 bases and J gave up 4 bases, with 14 bases separating them. Looked up from germline, CDR1 is DFQATT and CDR2 is SNEGSKA (reference sequence). This CDR3 spans 14 amino acids. In DNA, the CDR3 is TGCAGTGCTAGAAATTGGGGGGCGGGCACTGAAGCTTTCTTT. Protein: CSARNWGAGTEAFF.

The chain uses TRBV7-2 and TRBJ2-1; 9 bases are shared with TRBD2. From germline, CDR1 is SGHTA and CDR2 FQGNSA. The CDR3 totals 14 residues. Germline trimming cut 2 bases from V and 16 bases from J; bases unmatched to any gene: 12. CDR3 sequence reads: CASSLTPWREGGFF. CDR3 bases: TGTGCCAGCAGCTTAACCCCTTGGCGGGAGGGAGGATTCTTC.